A selection of T cell receptor beta chains follows, all from one sample in a study of T cells in Graves' hyperthyroidism and ophthalmopathy. MiXCR, run by TCRdb on the multiplex PCR reads, gives a single entry per CDR3 protein. The table lists a few hundred thousand distinct CDR3 sequences, 46% of them singletons. The sequenced sample was peripheral blood or thyroid tissue (not recorded which). All receptors derive from an adult woman with Graves' disease, either hyperthyroidism or ophthalmopathy (not recorded which). Both conserved end residues are part of each CDR3. A D gene is named only where the DNA matches it firmly. Size values are once, few and many counts, or a class for expanded clones, and some rows have none.

D gene	V gene	J gene	clone size	CDR3 DNA	CDR3 protein
.	TRBV15	TRBJ2-1	few	TGTGCCACCAGCAGAGAGGCAGCGTACAATGAGCAGTTCTTC	CATSREAAYNEQFF
.	TRBV10-3	TRBJ1-3	few	TGTGCCATCAGTGAGCGGATCTCGGGCCTATTCTTTGGAAACACCATATATTTT	CAISERISGLFFGNTIYF
TRBD1	TRBV12-3/TRBV12-4	TRBJ1-2	.	TGTGCCAGCACTGCCACAGGGGGCGGCTATGGCTACACCTTC	CASTATGGGYGYTF
TRBD2	TRBV5-1	TRBJ2-7	.	TGTGCCAGCAGCCGCCGACTAGCGGGATTATACGAGCAGTACTTC	CASSRRLAGLYEQYF
.	TRBV19	TRBJ2-3	many	TGTGCCAGTAGAAATCACGGACGGCTCACAGATACGCAGTATTTT	CASRNHGRLTDTQYF
.	TRBV19	TRBJ1-1	many	TGTGCCAGTAGTACATTCATAGTGAACACTGAAGCTTTCTTT	CASSTFIVNTEAFF
.	TRBV10-3	TRBJ1-4	.	TGTGCCATCAGTGTAAGAGGAGAAAAACTGTTTTTT	CAISVRGEKLFF
.	TRBV7-2	TRBJ2-5	many	TGTGCCAGCAGCTTAGCATGGGGGTTGGCGGTGGGCCAAGAGACCCAGTACTTC	CASSLAWGLAVGQETQYF
.	TRBV11-1	TRBJ2-7	.	TGTGCCAGCAGCTCCGGACCCGGATCTGGGCAGTACTTC	CASSSGPGSGQYF
.	TRBV2	TRBJ1-1	few	TGTGCCAGCAAAGCCTTCACTGAAGCTTTCTTT	CASKAFTEAFF
TRBD1	TRBV29-1	TRBJ1-3	.	TGCAGCGTTGAAGGGCTCCGGGACAGCTCTGGAAACACCATATATTTT	CSVEGLRDSSGNTIYF
.	TRBV20-1	TRBJ1-1	.	TGCAGTGCTAGGAAGGGGTGGGGCACTGAAGCCTTCTTT	CSARKGWGTEAFF
.	TRBV29-1	TRBJ1-2	.	TGCAGCGCCACGGACAAGGACGATGGCTACACCTTC	CSATDKDDGYTF
.	TRBV7-9	TRBJ2-7	many	TGTGCCAGCAGCGTTGAAGGGGGTGAGTTCTACGAGCAGTACTTC	CASSVEGGEFYEQYF
.	TRBV14	TRBJ1-3	many	TGTGCCAGCAGCCAAGACATCTCTCTGTATTTT	CASSQDISLYF